Shown below are 26 T cell receptor beta chains from a single sample sequenced in a study of blood T cell repertoires in COVID-19 (dated by TCRdb to 2020 to 2021). Receptor amplification or capture employed the immunoSEQ multiplex PCR assay. Sourced from immuneACCESS, this table was stored by TCRdb with only in-frame sequences that have V and J called. A share of the clones is absent; for the studies checked, an unresolved V gene accounts for under half, and the remainder has no known explanation. Counted in this sample were roughly 100,000 clones; around 90% of them appeared once. The ten most abundant clones make up around 2% of the sample. The sample was peripheral blood. These receptors originate from a man aged 50 to 59 with active COVID-19.

The sample holds a few counts of this clone. Here the CDR3 DNA reads TGTGCCAGTAGTTGGCCCGGGGAGCTGTTTTTT. It yields the protein CASSWPGELFF. The rearrangement joins TRBV19 to TRBJ2-2, with D uncertain. V lost 5 bases and J lost 6, with 4 bases in between. The CDR3 runs to 11 residues. CDR1 and CDR2 from the germline V gene are LNHDA and SQIVND (reference sequence).

V gene TRBV4-3 combines with J gene TRBJ2-3, with D possibly being TRBD2 (5 bases). The V end lost 2 bases, the J end lost 0 bases, and 9 bases lay between the germline ends. Germline V gene data show CDR1 as LGHNA and CDR2 as YSLEER. The CDR3 is 15 amino acids. CDR3 sequence: CASSQSSSSTDTQYF. As DNA, the CDR3 is TGCGCCAGCAGCCAATCTAGCTCTAGCACAGATACGCAGTATTTT.

This clone has only a few counts. The V gene is TRBV4-3, the J gene TRBJ2-5, with 11 bases that match TRBD1. This CDR3 region has 17 residues. J gave up 4 bases and V 2 bases, and 9 bases lay outside the gene matches. Per germline, CDR1 LGHNA and CDR2 YSLEER. CDR3 DNA sequence: TGCGCCAGCAGCCAAAACCTGGACAGGGGGCGTGGAGAGACCCAGTACTTC. Translating it yields CASSQNLDRGRGETQYF.

The chain links TRBV7-3 to TRBJ2-1; TRBD1 might be the D (6 bases). Trimming left V 4 bases short and J 5 bases short, with 9 bases between. This CDR3 comprises 13 residues. The germline V gene has CDR1 SGHTA and CDR2 FQGTGA. The CDR3 DNA reads TGTGCCAGCAGCTCCCGGACAGACAATGAGCAGTTCTTC. Encoded protein: CASSSRTDNEQFF.

The rearrangement joins TRBV3-1 (or the pseudogene TRBV3-2) to TRBJ2-7; 8 bases line up with TRBD1. Germline-derived CDR1 and CDR2 are LGHDT and YNNKEL (reference sequence). The CDR3 extends over 16 amino acids. V trimming: 5 bases; J trimming: 5 bases; junction bases outside the gene matches: 14. The CDR3 loop is CASSLVGRTGTDEQYF. CDR3 nucleotide sequence: TGTGCCAGCAGCTTAGTGGGTAGGACAGGGACCGACGAGCAGTACTTC.

The CDR3 coding sequence is TGTGCCAGCTCACCACTCGCAGGGATTGGTGAAGCCGGGGAGCTGTTTTTT. Encoded protein: CASSPLAGIGEAGELFF. The rearrangement links TRBV18 to TRBJ2-2; maybe TRBD1 (5 bases). Trimming removed 1 base at V and 6 bases at J, with 18 bases between. The CDR3 has 17 residues. Germline CDR1 KGHSH, CDR2 LQKENI.

The count of this clone is one. V usage is TRBV6-5 and J usage is TRBJ1-3; D is undetermined. Germline V gene sequence: CDR1 MNHEY, CDR2 SVGAGI. V was clipped by 0 bases and J by 0 bases, with 6 bases between them. The length of the CDR3 is 15 residues. CDR3 DNA sequence: TGTGCCAGCAGTTACTCACGGGACTCTGGAAACACCATATATTTT. Amino acid sequence: CASSYSRDSGNTIYF.

The chain links TRBV7-7 to TRBJ2-5, with TRBD2 matching over 16 bases. This CDR3 is built from 18 residues. J gave up 2 bases and V 5 bases, and 8 bases lay outside the gene matches. Germline-derived CDR1 and CDR2 are SSHAT and FNYEAQ (reference sequence). Here the CDR3 reads CASSRGTSGGVKQETQYF. The CDR3 bases are TGTGCCAGCAGCCGAGGGACTAGCGGGGGGGTGAAGCAAGAGACCCAGTACTTC. The variable domain in full, with the rest retrieved from reference TRBV7-7 and TRBJ2-5, is GAGVSQSPRYKVTKRGQDVTLRCDPISSHATLYWYQQALGQGPEFLTYFNYEAQPDKSGLPSDRFSAERPEGSISTLTIQRTEQRDSAMYRCASSRGTSGGVKQETQYFGPGTRLLVL.

The CDR3: CSVEKRSGLWGGGNEQFF. The CDR3 DNA is TGCAGCGTTGAAAAGAGGTCGGGGCTGTGGGGAGGTGGGAATGAGCAGTTCTTC. The chain employs TRBV29-1 and TRBJ2-1; a weak D match, TRBD2 (6 bases). The CDR3 contains 18 residues. V gave up 2 bases and J gave up 7 bases, with 27 bases separating them. The germline gives CDR1 SQVTM, CDR2 ANQGSEA.

The chain combines TRBV25-1 with TRBJ2-1, with a possible D match to TRBD1 (6 bases). The CDR3 totals 12 residues. V gave up 5 bases and J gave up 7 bases, with 9 bases separating them. Per the germline V gene, CDR1 is MGHDK and CDR2 is SYGVNS. The CDR3 here is CASSPQGNEQFF. DNA for the CDR3: TGTGCCAGCAGTCCCCAGGGGAATGAGCAGTTCTTC. Drawing the rest from reference TRBV25-1 and TRBJ2-1, the complete variable domain is EADIYQTPRYLVIGTGKKITLECSQTMGHDKMYWYQQDPGMELHLIHYSYGVNSTEKGDLSSESTVSRIRTEHFPLTLESARPSHTSQYLCASSPQGNEQFFGPGTRLTVL.

The CDR3 sequence: CASSILTGSNEKLFF. In DNA, the CDR3 is TGTGCCAGTAGTATACTGACAGGATCTAATGAAAAACTGTTTTTT. The genes are TRBV19 and TRBJ1-4; D perhaps matches TRBD1 (6 bases). CDR1 and CDR2 (germline): LNHDA, SQIVND (reference sequence). Between the trimmed V and J ends, which lost 2 bases and 3 bases, there was a span of 10 bases. The CDR3 length is 15 residues.

This clone was picked up one time. The chain joins TRBV10-3 to TRBJ2-6; 9 bases line up with TRBD1. This CDR3 is 17 amino acids long. Germline V gene sequence: CDR1 ENHRY, CDR2 SYGVKD. The trim removed 5 bases at V and 3 bases at J, leaving 8 bases unmatched. The CDR3 region is CAISTGTGPSGANVLTF. CDR3 bases: TGTGCCATCAGTACCGGGACAGGGCCCAGTGGGGCCAACGTCCTGACTTTC.

The chain links TRBV7-3 to TRBJ2-2, with no clear D. The CDR3 contains 15 residues. Germline values: CDR1 SGHTA, CDR2 FQGTGA. Trimming removed 2 bases at V and 0 bases at J, with 7 bases between. The CDR3 loop reads CASSLGQANTGELFF. In DNA, the CDR3 is TGTGCCAGCAGCTTAGGGCAGGCGAACACCGGGGAGCTGTTTTTT.

The chain joins TRBV5-1 to TRBJ2-5, with D perhaps TRBD2 (6 bases). CDR1 is SGHRS and CDR2 is YFSETQ in the germline V gene. The ends were cut back, 10 bases at V and 4 bases at J, with 20 bases in the middle. CDR3 length: 14 residues. Written as DNA, the CDR3 is TGCGCCTCCCGGAGACTGGGGGGTGGAGAGACCCAGTACTTC. Translation gives CASRRLGGGETQYF.

The chain uses TRBV7-9 and TRBJ1-2, with TRBD1 matching over 8 bases. Germline-derived CDR1 and CDR2 are SEHNR and FQNEAQ (reference sequence). V trimming: 10 bases; J trimming: 4 bases; junction bases outside the gene matches: 5. The CDR3 is 12 amino acids. DNA of the CDR3: TGTGCCACGGACAGGGAACCCTATGGCTACACCTTC. Its protein product is CATDREPYGYTF.

The gene calls are TRBV27 and TRBJ2-1, with TRBD2 identical over 7 bases. This CDR3 comprises 14 residues. Germline V lookup: CDR1 MNHEY, CDR2 SMNVEV (reference sequence). V was pared by 6 bases and J by 14 bases, with 16 bases of the junction left unmatched. In DNA, the CDR3 is TGTGCCAGCAGGGCCGGGACTACTCTCCTAGGGGAGTTCTTC. Amino acid sequence: CASRAGTTLLGEFF.

This chain connects TRBV19 to TRBJ2-7, with D tentatively TRBD2 (6 bases). Germline values: CDR1 LNHDA, CDR2 SQIVND (reference sequence). The CDR3 runs 13 residues. V was cut by 4 bases and J by 4 bases, with 11 bases left in between. CDR3 region: CASSSQGGYEQYF. CDR3 coding DNA: TGTGCCAGTAGTAGTCAGGGAGGTTACGAGCAGTACTTC.

V is TRBV5-1 and J is TRBJ2-2; 9 bases map to TRBD2. In germline, CDR1 is SGHRS, CDR2 YFSETQ. V gave up 6 bases and J gave up 4 bases; unmatched junction bases: 16. The CDR3 extends over 18 amino acids. The CDR3 bases are TGCGCCAGCACCTCGGGAGGAAGCGGGGGGCGGCCCACCGGGGAGCTGTTTTTT. Protein product: CASTSGGSGGRPTGELFF.

V gene TRBV30 combines with J gene TRBJ2-3; 15 nucleotides agree with TRBD2. Germline-derived CDR1 and CDR2 are GTSNPN and SVGIG (reference sequence). The trim removed 2 bases at V and 2 bases at J, leaving 11 bases unmatched. The CDR3 covers 19 residues. This CDR3 reads CAWSLSGLAGGTATDTQYF. The CDR3 DNA is TGTGCCTGGAGTCTATCAGGACTAGCGGGGGGGACGGCCACAGATACGCAGTATTTT.

The chain carries TRBV24-1 and TRBJ2-6, with D tentatively TRBD2 (5 bases). The ends were cut back, 4 bases at V and 2 bases at J, with 8 bases in the middle. The germline V gene encodes CDR1 KGHDR and CDR2 SFDVKD. This CDR3 has 15 residues. The CDR3 region is CATSESGTGANVLTF. CDR3 DNA sequence: TGTGCCACCAGTGAATCGGGGACTGGGGCCAACGTCCTGACTTTC.

This chain connects TRBV20-1 to TRBJ1-2, with D possibly TRBD1 on 6 matching bases. The CDR3 has 12 residues. Germline values: CDR1 DFQATT, CDR2 SNEGSKA (reference sequence). The germline V and J ends were trimmed by 3 bases and 8 bases, with 13 bases remaining between them. The CDR3 reads CSASVRGLGYTF. CDR3 bases: TGCAGTGCTAGTGTCAGGGGTTTGGGCTACACCTTC.

The rearrangement joins TRBV3-1 (or the pseudogene TRBV3-2) to TRBJ1-6; no firm D call. Trimming pared 1 base from V and 4 bases from J, leaving 14 bases between. The CDR3 has 17 residues. Looked up from germline, CDR1 is LGHDT and CDR2 is YNNKEL (reference sequence). This chain's CDR3 is CASSQGLGSGYNSPLHF. CDR3 coding DNA: TGTGCCAGCAGCCAAGGGCTGGGTTCGGGTTATAATTCACCCCTCCACTTT.

The chain combines TRBV7-9 with TRBJ2-5; D unresolved. Trimming shortened V by 1 base and J by 2 bases, and 8 bases separated the two germline ends. The CDR3 consists of 14 residues. The germline V gene has CDR1 SEHNR and CDR2 FQNEAQ (reference sequence). The CDR3 bases are TGTGCCAGCAGCTTAGTTCAGTCACAAGAGACCCAGTACTTC. It translates to CASSLVQSQETQYF.

This chain joins TRBV5-1 and TRBJ2-1; D ambiguous. V was clipped by 3 bases and J by 8 bases, with 18 bases between them. Germline loops: CDR1 SGHRS, CDR2 YFSETQ. The CDR3 length is 15 residues. The CDR3 sequence is CASSSDTPGRDEQFF. The CDR3 nucleotides are TGCGCCAGCAGCTCTGACACCCCCGGCCGAGATGAGCAGTTCTTC.

J is TRBJ2-3 and V is TRBV5-1; 10 positions match TRBD2. Unmatched junction bases numbered 1, after V lost 0 bases and J lost 3 bases. There are 15 residues in the CDR3. Germline V lookup: CDR1 SGHRS, CDR2 YFSETQ. The CDR3, as DNA: TGCGCCAGCAGCTTGGGAGCGGGGGGGACAGATACGCAGTATTTT. It yields the protein CASSLGAGGTDTQYF.

The chain couples TRBV2 to TRBJ2-1; TRBD2 agrees at 11 bases. J gave up 8 bases and V 11 bases, and 11 bases lay outside the gene matches. The CDR3 loop spans 14 amino acids. Germline CDR1 reads SNHLY; CDR2 reads FYNNEI. Here the CDR3 DNA reads TGTGCCGGTAATAGCGGGGGGGCAGTGGATGAGCAGTTCTTC. Its protein is CAGNSGGAVDEQFF.